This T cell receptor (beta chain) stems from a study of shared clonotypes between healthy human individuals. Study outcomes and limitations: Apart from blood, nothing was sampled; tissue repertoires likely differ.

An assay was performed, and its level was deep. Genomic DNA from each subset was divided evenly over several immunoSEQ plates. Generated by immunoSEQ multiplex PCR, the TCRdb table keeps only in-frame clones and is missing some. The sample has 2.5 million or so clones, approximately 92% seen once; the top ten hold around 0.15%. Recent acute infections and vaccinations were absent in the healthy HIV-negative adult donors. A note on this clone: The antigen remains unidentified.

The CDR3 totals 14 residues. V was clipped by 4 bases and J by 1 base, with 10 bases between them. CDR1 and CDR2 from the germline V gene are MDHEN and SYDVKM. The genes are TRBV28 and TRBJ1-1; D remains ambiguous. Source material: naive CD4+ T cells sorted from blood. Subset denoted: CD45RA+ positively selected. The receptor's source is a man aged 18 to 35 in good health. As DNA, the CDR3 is TGTGCCAGCAGTTGGCCCGCGACGAACACTGAAGCTTTCTTT. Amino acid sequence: CASSWPATNTEAFF.